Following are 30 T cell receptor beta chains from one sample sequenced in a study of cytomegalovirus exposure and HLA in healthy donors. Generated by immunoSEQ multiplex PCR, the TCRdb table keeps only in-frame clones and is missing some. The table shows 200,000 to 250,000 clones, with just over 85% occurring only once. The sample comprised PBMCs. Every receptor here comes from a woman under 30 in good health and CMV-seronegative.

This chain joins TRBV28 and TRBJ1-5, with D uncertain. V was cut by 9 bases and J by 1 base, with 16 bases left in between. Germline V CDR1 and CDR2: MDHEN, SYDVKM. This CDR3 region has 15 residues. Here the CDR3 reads CASTFNQWSNQPQHF. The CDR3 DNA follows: TGTGCCAGTACGTTTAATCAGTGGAGCAATCAGCCCCAGCATTTT.

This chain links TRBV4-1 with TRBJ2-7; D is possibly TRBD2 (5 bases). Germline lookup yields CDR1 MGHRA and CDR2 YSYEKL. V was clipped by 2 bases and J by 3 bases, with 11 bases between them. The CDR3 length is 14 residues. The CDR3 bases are TGCGCCAGCAGCCAACCCGGGAAGGACTACGAGCAGTACTTC. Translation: CASSQPGKDYEQYF.

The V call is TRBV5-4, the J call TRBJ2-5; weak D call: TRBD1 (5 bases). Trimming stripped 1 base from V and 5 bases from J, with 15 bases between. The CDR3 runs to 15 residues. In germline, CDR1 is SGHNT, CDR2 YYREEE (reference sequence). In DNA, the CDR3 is TGTGCCAGCAGCTTGCGAATTGGACAAGGGGAGACCCAGTACTTC. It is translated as CASSLRIGQGETQYF.

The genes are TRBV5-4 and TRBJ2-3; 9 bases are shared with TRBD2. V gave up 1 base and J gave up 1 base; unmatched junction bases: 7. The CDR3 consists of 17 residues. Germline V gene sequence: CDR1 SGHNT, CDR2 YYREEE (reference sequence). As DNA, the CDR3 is TGTGCCAGCAGCTTGACCCTTATAGCGGGAGGCACAGATACGCAGTATTTT. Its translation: CASSLTLIAGGTDTQYF.

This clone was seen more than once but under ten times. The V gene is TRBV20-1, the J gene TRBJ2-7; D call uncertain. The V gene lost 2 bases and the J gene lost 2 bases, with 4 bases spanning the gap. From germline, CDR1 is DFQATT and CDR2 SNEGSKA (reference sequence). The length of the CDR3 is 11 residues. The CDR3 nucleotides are TGCAGTGCTAGACTAGCCTACGAGCAGTACTTC. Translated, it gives CSARLAYEQYF.

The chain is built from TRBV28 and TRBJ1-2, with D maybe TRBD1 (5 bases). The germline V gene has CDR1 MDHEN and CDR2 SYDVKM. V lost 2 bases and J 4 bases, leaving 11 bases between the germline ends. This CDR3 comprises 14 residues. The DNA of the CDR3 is TGTGCCAGCAGTTTAGCAGGGATTGTCTATGGCTACACCTTC. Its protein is CASSLAGIVYGYTF.

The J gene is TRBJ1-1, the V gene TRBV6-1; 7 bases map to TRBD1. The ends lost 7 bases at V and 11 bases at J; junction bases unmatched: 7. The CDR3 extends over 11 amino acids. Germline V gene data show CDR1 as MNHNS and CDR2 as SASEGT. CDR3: CASIKGQYAFF. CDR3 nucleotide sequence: TGTGCCAGCATCAAGGGACAGTACGCTTTCTTT.

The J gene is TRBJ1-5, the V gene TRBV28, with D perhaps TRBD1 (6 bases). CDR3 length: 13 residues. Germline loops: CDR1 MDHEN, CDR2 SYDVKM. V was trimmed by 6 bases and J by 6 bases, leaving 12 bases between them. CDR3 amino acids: CASRRTGTQPQHF. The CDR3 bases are TGTGCCAGCAGACGTACAGGGACTCAGCCCCAGCATTTT.

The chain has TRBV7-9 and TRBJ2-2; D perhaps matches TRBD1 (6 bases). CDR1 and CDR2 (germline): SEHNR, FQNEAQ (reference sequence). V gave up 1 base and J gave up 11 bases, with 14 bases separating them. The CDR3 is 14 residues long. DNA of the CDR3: TGTGCCAGCAGCTTAGTAATACGGGACATTGAGCTGTTTTTT. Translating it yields CASSLVIRDIELFF.

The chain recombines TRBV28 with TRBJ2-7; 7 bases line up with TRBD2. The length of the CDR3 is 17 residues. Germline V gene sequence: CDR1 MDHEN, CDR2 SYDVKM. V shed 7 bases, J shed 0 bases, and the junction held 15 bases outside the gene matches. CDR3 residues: CASTTFRRGGYSYEQYF. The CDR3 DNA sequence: TGTGCCAGCACCACATTCCGACGCGGGGGATACTCCTACGAGCAGTACTTC. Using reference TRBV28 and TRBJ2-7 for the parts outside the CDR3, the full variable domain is DVKVTQSSRYLVKRTGEKVFLECVQDMDHENMFWYRQDPGLGLRLIYFSYDVKMKEKGDIPEGYSVSREKKERFSLILESASTNQTSMYLCASTTFRRGGYSYEQYFGPGTRLTVT.

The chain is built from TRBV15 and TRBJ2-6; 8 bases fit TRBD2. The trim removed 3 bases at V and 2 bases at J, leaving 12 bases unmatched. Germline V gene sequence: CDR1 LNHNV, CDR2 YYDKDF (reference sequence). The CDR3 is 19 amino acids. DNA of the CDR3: TGTGCCACCAGCAGGGGTCGCGGGGGGCCGGGTGCTGGGGCCAACGTCCTGACTTTC. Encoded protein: CATSRGRGGPGAGANVLTF.

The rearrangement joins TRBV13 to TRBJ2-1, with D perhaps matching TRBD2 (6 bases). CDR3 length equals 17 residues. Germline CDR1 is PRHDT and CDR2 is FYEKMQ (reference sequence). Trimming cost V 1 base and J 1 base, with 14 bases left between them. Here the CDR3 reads CASSLARGLGSYNEQFF. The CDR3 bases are TGTGCCAGCAGCTTAGCCCGGGGGTTGGGATCCTACAATGAGCAGTTCTTC. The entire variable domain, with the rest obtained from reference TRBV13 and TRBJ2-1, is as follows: AAGVIQSPRHLIKEKRETATLKCYPIPRHDTVYWYQQGPGQDPQFLISFYEKMQSDKGSIPDRFSAQQFSDYHSELNMSSLELGDSALYFCASSLARGLGSYNEQFFGPGTRLTVL.

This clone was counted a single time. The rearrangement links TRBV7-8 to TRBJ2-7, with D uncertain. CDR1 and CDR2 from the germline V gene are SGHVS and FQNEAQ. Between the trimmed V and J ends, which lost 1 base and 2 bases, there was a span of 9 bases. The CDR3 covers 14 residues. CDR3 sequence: CASSLDLPTYEQYF. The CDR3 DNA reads TGTGCCAGCAGCTTAGATCTCCCTACCTACGAGCAGTACTTC.

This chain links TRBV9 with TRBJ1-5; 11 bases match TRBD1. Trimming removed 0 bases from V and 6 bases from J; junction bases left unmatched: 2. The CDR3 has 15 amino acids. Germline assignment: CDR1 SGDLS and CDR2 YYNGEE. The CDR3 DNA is TGTGCCAGCAGCGTAGGGACAGGGGGCCTTCAGCCCCAGCATTTT. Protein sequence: CASSVGTGGLQPQHF.

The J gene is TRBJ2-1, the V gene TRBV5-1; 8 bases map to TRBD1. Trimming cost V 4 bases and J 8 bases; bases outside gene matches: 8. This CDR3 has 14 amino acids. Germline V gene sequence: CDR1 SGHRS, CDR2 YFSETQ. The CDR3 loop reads CASSRGQGEDEQFF. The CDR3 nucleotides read TGCGCCAGCAGCCGTGGACAGGGTGAGGATGAGCAGTTCTTC.

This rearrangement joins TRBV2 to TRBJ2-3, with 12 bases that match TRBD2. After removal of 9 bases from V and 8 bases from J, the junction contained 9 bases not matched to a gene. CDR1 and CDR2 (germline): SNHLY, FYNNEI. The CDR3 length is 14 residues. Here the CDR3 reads CASYTSGRSFTQYF. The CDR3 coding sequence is TGTGCCAGTTATACTAGCGGGAGGAGCTTTACGCAGTATTTT. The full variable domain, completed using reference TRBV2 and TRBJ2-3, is EPEVTQTPSHQVTQMGQEVILRCVPISNHLYFYWYRQILGQKVEFLVSFYNNEISEKSEIFDDQFSVERPDGSNFTLKIRSTKLEDSAMYFCASYTSGRSFTQYFGPGTRLTVL.

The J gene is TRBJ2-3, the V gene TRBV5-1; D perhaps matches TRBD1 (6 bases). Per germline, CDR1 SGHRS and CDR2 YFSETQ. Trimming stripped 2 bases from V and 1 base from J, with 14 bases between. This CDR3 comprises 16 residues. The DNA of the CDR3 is TGCGCCAGCAGCTTTACACCAAAGGGGGGCACAGATACGCAGTATTTT. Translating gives CASSFTPKGGTDTQYF.

CDR3 loop: CASSQEDRNQPQHF. Written as DNA, the CDR3 is TGCGCCAGCAGCCAAGAGGACAGGAATCAGCCCCAGCATTTT. V usage is TRBV4-1 and J usage is TRBJ1-5; 7 bases match TRBD1. Germline CDR1 MGHRA, CDR2 YSYEKL. J was trimmed by 4 bases and V by 0 bases; bases with no gene match: 0. The CDR3 is made up of 14 amino acids.

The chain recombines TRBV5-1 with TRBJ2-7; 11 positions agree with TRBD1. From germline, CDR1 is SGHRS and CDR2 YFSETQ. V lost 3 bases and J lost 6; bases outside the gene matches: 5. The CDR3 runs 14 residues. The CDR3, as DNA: TGCGCCAGCAGCTCCGGGACAGGGGGGTTCGAGCAGTACTTC. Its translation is CASSSGTGGFEQYF.

CDR3 nucleotide sequence: TGTGCCAGCAGAGGACTAGCGTGGAGGGAGCAGTTCTTC. Its protein is CASRGLAWREQFF. The V and J genes are TRBV28 and TRBJ2-1; 9 bases agree with TRBD2. This CDR3 spans 13 amino acids. Germline CDR1 MDHEN, CDR2 SYDVKM. Germline trimming cut 6 bases from V and 10 bases from J; bases unmatched to any gene: 7.

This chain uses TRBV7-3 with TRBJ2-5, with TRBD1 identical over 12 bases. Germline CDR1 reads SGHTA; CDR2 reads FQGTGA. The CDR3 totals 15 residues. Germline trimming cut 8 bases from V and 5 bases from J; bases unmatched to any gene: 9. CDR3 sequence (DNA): TGTGCCAGCTCCGACAGAGGGACAGGGGGCGAGACCCAGTACTTC. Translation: CASSDRGTGGETQYF.

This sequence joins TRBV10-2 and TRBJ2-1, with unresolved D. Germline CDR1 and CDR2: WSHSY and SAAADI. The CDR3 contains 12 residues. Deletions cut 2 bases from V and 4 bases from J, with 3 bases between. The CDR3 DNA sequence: TGCGCCAGCAGTGAGCGTTACAATGAGCAGTTCTTC. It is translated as CASSERYNEQFF.

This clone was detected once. The CDR3 reads CSVLLSPDTQYF. DNA of the CDR3: TGCAGCGTTCTACTGTCGCCAGATACGCAGTATTTT. The genes are TRBV29-1 and TRBJ2-3; the D is unclear. With 5 bases removed from V and 4 bases from J, the gap between germline ends came to 10 bases. Germline CDR1 and CDR2: SQVTM and ANQGSEA. This CDR3 spans 12 amino acids.

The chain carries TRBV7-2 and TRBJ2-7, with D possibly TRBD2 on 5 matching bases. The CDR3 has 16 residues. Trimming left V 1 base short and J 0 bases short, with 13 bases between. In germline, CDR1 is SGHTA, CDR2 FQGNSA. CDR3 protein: CASSLGVAGDSYEQYF. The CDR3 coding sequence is TGTGCCAGCAGCTTAGGAGTGGCGGGCGACTCCTACGAGCAGTACTTC.

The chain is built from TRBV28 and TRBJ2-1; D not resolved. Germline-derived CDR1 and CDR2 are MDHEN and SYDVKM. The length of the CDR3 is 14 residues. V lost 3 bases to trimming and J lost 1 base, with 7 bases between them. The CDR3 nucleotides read TGTGCCAGCAGTTTGCTAGATTCCTACAATGAGCAGTTCTTC. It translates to CASSLLDSYNEQFF.

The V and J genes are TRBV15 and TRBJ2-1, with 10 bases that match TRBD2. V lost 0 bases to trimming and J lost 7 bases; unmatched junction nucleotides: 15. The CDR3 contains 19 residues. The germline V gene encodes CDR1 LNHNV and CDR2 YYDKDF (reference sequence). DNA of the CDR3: TGTGCCACCAGCAGAGATCGGTGGCTAGCGGGAGTGGGCTGGAATGAGCAGTTCTTC. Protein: CATSRDRWLAGVGWNEQFF.

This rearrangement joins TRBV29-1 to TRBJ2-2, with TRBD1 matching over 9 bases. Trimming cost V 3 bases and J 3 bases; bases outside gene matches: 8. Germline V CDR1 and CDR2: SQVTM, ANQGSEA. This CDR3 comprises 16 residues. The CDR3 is CSVDIGTGRDTGELFF. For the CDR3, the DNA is TGCAGCGTTGATATTGGGACAGGGCGGGACACCGGGGAGCTGTTTTTT.

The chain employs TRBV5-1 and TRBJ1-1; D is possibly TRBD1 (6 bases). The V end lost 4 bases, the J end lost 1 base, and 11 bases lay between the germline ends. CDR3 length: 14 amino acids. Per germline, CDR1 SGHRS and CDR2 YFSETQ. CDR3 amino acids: CASSPWTENTEAFF. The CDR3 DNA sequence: TGCGCCAGCAGCCCTTGGACAGAGAACACTGAAGCTTTCTTT. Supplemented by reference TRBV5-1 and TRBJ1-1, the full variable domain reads KAGVTQTPRYLIKTRGQQVTLSCSPISGHRSVSWYQQTPGQGLQFLFEYFSETQRNKGNFPGRFSGRQFSNSRSEMNVSTLELGDSALYLCASSPWTENTEAFFGQGTRLTVV.

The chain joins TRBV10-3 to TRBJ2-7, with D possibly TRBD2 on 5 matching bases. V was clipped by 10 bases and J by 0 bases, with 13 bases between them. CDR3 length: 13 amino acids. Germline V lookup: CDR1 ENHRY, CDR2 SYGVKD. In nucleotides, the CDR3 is TGTGCCACCATAGACGGGAACTCCTACGAGCAGTACTTC. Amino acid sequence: CATIDGNSYEQYF.

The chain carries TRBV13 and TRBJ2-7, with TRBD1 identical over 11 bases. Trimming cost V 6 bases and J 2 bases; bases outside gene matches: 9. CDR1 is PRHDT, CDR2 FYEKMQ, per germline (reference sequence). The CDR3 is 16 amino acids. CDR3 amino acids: CASRMAGTGGTYEQYF. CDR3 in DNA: TGTGCCAGCAGAATGGCCGGGACAGGGGGGACCTACGAGCAGTACTTC.